The 11 T cell receptor beta chains below were found in one sample sequenced in a study of OX40 agonist ivuxolimab in advanced cancers. The protocol was immunoSEQ multiplex PCR, while the TCRdb copy is restricted to in-frame clones and leaves out a portion. The sample includes about 23,000 clones, approximately 77% of them seen just once. Sample: CD4+ or CD8+ T cells sorted from blood, taken in a trial of the OX40 agonist ivuxolimab. Source of these receptors: an adult with an advanced solid tumor such as melanoma, head and neck, liver or kidney cancer.

This clone has more than one count but fewer than ten. The chain combines TRBV5-6 with TRBJ2-1; weak D call: TRBD1 (6 bases). Deletions cut 3 bases from V and 1 base from J, with 14 bases between. The CDR3 is 16 amino acids. Germline V gene data show CDR1 as SGHDT and CDR2 as YYEEEE. The CDR3 nucleotides read TGTGCCAGCAGCTCAAACACAGGGCTATCCTACAATGAGCAGTTCTTC. It specifies CASSSNTGLSYNEQFF.

As regards this clone: The junction does not match germline at one end; this may be a read error. The rearrangement links TRBV6-1 to TRBJ1-5; D is undetermined. The CDR3 loop spans 11 amino acids. Germline loops: CDR1 MNHNS, CDR2 SASEGT. The CDR3: CASRNHQPQHF. The CDR3, as DNA: TGTGCCAGCAGGAACCATCAACCCCAGCATTTT.

V usage is TRBV7-2 and J usage is TRBJ2-1; the match to TRBD1 covers 9 bases. Germline-derived CDR1 and CDR2 are SGHTA and FQGNSA. The CDR3 is 15 residues long. J gave up 7 bases and V 3 bases, and 7 bases lay outside the gene matches. CDR3 DNA sequence: TGTGCCAGCAGCTTTACAGGGGGCCGAGGGAATGAGCAGTTCTTC. This sequence encodes CASSFTGGRGNEQFF.

J is TRBJ1-1 and V is TRBV7-2, with a possible D match to TRBD1 (5 bases). CDR1 SGHTA and CDR2 FQGNSA come from the germline V gene. V was clipped by 4 bases and J by 0 bases, with 6 bases between them. CDR3 length: 13 amino acids. CDR3 coding DNA: TGTGCCAGCAGCTCAGGGATGAACACTGAAGCTTTCTTT. Protein sequence: CASSSGMNTEAFF.

This clone was observed once. The CDR3 here is CASRPSTGNTEAFF. CDR3 bases: TGTGCCAGCAGGCCATCCACAGGGAACACTGAAGCTTTCTTT. This chain uses TRBV21-1 with TRBJ1-1; TRBD1 is taken as the D call from the table, unchecked against the DNA. TRBV21-1 is labeled a pseudogene. The CDR3 length is 14 residues.

This clone was recorded a few times. The chain joins TRBV11-2 to TRBJ2-2; D remains unclear. This CDR3 is built from 13 residues. The V and J ends lost 3 bases and 2 bases respectively, with 4 bases between them. The germline gives CDR1 SGHAT, CDR2 FQNNGV. CDR3 loop: CASSLTNTGELFF. In nucleotides, the CDR3 is TGTGCCAGCAGCTTGACAAACACCGGGGAGCTGTTTTTT. Full variable domain (missing parts from reference TRBV11-2 and TRBJ2-2): EAGVAQSPRYKIIEKRQSVAFWCNPISGHATLYWYQQILGQGPKLLIQFQNNGVVDDSQLPKDRFSAERLKGVDSTLKIQPAKLEDSAVYLCASSLTNTGELFFGEGSRLTVL.

The chain has TRBV6-5 and TRBJ1-5; D gene unclear. The germline V and J ends were trimmed by 2 bases and 6 bases, with 8 bases remaining between them. This CDR3 region has 13 residues. Germline lookup yields CDR1 MNHEY and CDR2 SVGAGI. CDR3 nucleotide sequence: TGTGCCAGCAGTTACAGGGAGGGTCAGCCCCAGCATTTT. Protein sequence: CASSYREGQPQHF.

J is TRBJ1-2 and V is TRBV29-1; D possibly corresponds to TRBD1 (6 bases). This CDR3 is 13 amino acids long. Germline lookup yields CDR1 SQVTM and CDR2 ANQGSEA. V was pared by 6 bases and J by 5 bases, with 16 bases between. DNA for the CDR3: TGCAGCGTCCCCCGAGGGGGAGGATATGGCTACACCTTC. Protein product: CSVPRGGGYGYTF.

The rearrangement uses TRBV29-1 and TRBJ2-5; D is unclear. The CDR3 length is 13 residues. The germline CDR1 and CDR2 sequences are SQVTM and ANQGSEA. Trimming removed 4 bases from V and 2 bases from J, with 11 bases in between. DNA of the CDR3: TGCAGCGTTGTGGTCGGGCAGCAAGAGACCCAGTACTTC. Translated, it gives CSVVVGQQETQYF.

The J gene is TRBJ1-1, the V gene TRBV6-5, with D perhaps matching TRBD1 (6 bases). Germline lookup yields CDR1 MNHEY and CDR2 SVGAGI. The CDR3 sequence is 13 residues long. Trimming took off 6 bases at V and 1 base at J, with 9 bases between the two ends. CDR3 DNA: TGTGCCAGCAGGAAGACAGGGAACACTGAAGCTTTCTTT. This translates into CASRKTGNTEAFF.

The chain joins TRBV19 to TRBJ2-5, with D perhaps matching TRBD2 (5 bases). CDR3 length: 14 residues. CDR1 is LNHDA and CDR2 is SQIVND in the germline V gene (reference sequence). V was trimmed by 4 bases and J by 5 bases, leaving 14 bases between them. The CDR3, as DNA: TGTGCCAGTAGTAAACTAGGCGGCAGGGAGACCCAGTACTTC. It encodes CASSKLGGRETQYF.